What follows describes a single T cell receptor (beta chain). These data originate in a study of cytomegalovirus exposure and HLA in healthy donors. Amplification used 60 Vbeta primers and 13 Jbeta primers. Assay used: immunoSEQ multiplex PCR; TCRdb lists only in-frame clones, some missing. The data contain 150,000 to 200,000 clones, approximately 65% of them singletons. V was pared by 5 bases and J by 8 bases, with 6 bases of the junction left unmatched. The CDR3 covers 15 residues. Germline CDR1 and CDR2: SEHNR and FQNEAQ (reference sequence). The chain joins TRBV7-9 to TRBJ2-1, with 13 bases aligning to TRBD2. Sequenced input: PBMCs. The sequence came from a man in his forties in good health and CMV-seronegative. DNA of the CDR3: TGTGCCAGCAGCCAACTAGCGGGAGGGATCGATGAGCAGTTCTTC. Its protein product is CASSQLAGGIDEQFF. Drawing the rest from reference TRBV7-9 and TRBJ2-1, the complete variable domain is DTGVSQNPRHKITKRGQNVTFRCDPISEHNRLYWYRQTLGQGPEFLTYFQNEAQLEKSRLLSDRFSAERPKGSFSTLEIQRTEQGDSAMYLCASSQLAGGIDEQFFGPGTRLTVL.